This T cell receptor (beta chain) is drawn from a study of technical replicates of blood from a few donors. V was clipped by 1 base and J by 7 bases, with 10 bases between them. Germline-derived CDR1 and CDR2 are SEHNR and FQNEAQ (reference sequence). The CDR3 is 14 residues long. The repertoire was sequenced with immunoSEQ multiplex PCR; TCRdb's copy has only in-frame clones and lacks some. Altogether roughly 80,000 clones are present, 75% to 95% being singletons, with the ten largest covering 0.25%. This sequence was found in a human donor in good health. The source material was T cells isolated from PBMCs. The chain has TRBV7-9 and TRBJ1-4; D gene uncertain. CDR3 sequence: CASSLVEGGEKLFF. The CDR3 DNA is TGTGCCAGCAGCTTAGTTGAGGGCGGTGAAAAACTGTTTTTT.